A selection of T cell receptor beta chains follows, all from one sample in a study of shared clonotypes between healthy human individuals. Using immunoSEQ multiplex PCR, the repertoire was profiled, and TCRdb retains in-frame clones only, with some absent. The table has some 2,500,000 clones, over 85% seen once; the top ten hold more than 0.35%. The source material was naive CD4+ T cells from PBMCs. These receptors all come from a young man in good health. Some clones in this sample may be carry-over from other donors' samples. Each CDR3 is given with its conserved first and last residue. The D gene is left open where the match is weak. Expanded clones get a size class; other rows say once, few or many, or leave the size out.

clone_size j_call v_call d_call cdr3_aa cdr3_nt
. TRBJ1-1 TRBV7-9 . CASSLRGAEAFF TGTGCCAGCAGCTTACGAGGGGCTGAAGCTTTCTTT
. TRBJ2-2 TRBV4-3 TRBD2 CASSSQGLAGGPMIGELFF TGCGCCAGCAGCTCCCAAGGGCTAGCGGGAGGGCCGATGATCGGGGAGCTGTTTTTT
. TRBJ1-1 TRBV15 TRBD1 CATRSGGTGGLSTEAFF TGTGCCACCAGGTCGGGGGGTACAGGGGGCTTGAGCACTGAAGCTTTCTTT
. TRBJ2-3 TRBV9 TRBD1 CASRPPGQGANTQYF TGTGCCAGCAGGCCACCGGGACAGGGGGCCAATACGCAGTATTTT
. TRBJ1-1 TRBV11-3 . CASSLLPDTEAFF TGTGCCAGCAGCTTATTGCCAGACACTGAAGCTTTCTTT
. TRBJ2-5 TRBV4-1 . CASSQDLLQETQYF TGCGCCAGCAGCCAAGATCTACTCCAAGAGACCCAGTACTTC
. TRBJ2-7 TRBV19 . CASSIMGSSYEQYF TGTGCCAGTAGTATCATGGGAAGCTCCTACGAGCAGTACTTC
. TRBJ2-7 TRBV5-3 . CARSLAWQGSYEQYF TGTGCCAGAAGCTTGGCCTGGCAGGGCTCCTACGAGCAGTACTTC
. TRBJ2-7 TRBV27 . CASRRTVYPYEQYF TGTGCCAGCCGGAGGACAGTATACCCCTACGAGCAGTACTTC
. TRBJ2-7 TRBV5-4 TRBD2 CASSSRTSGSIYEQYF TGTGCCAGCAGCTCTCGGACTAGCGGGAGTATCTACGAGCAGTACTTC
. TRBJ2-7 TRBV7-2 . CASSLVTEQYF TGTGCCAGCAGCTTAGTCACCGAGCAGTACTTC
once TRBJ2-1 TRBV28 TRBD2 CASRAQGLAANNEQFF TGTGCCAGCAGAGCACAGGGACTAGCAGCCAACAATGAGCAGTTCTTC
. TRBJ2-1 TRBV7-6 . CASSLMTAAGYNEQFF TGTGCCAGCAGCTTAATGACGGCAGCCGGGTACAATGAGCAGTTCTTC
. TRBJ2-7 TRBV6-1 . CASSLRQAITYEQYF TGTGCCAGCAGCCTACGACAGGCAATTACCTACGAGCAGTACTTC
once TRBJ1-1 TRBV5-1 . CASSLAVGGGNTEAFF TGCGCCAGCAGCTTGGCCGTCGGGGGAGGGAACACTGAAGCTTTCTTT
. TRBJ1-2 TRBV4-1 TRBD1 CASSPGQGHRGYTF TGCGCCAGCAGCCCGGGACAGGGTCATCGGGGCTACACCTTC
. TRBJ1-1 TRBV5-1 . CASSLDLRNEAFF TGCGCCAGCAGCTTGGATTTAAGGAATGAAGCTTTCTTT
once TRBJ2-7 TRBV5-1 . CASSQSRIAEGSYEQYF TGCGCCAGCAGCCAGTCGAGAATAGCGGAAGGCTCCTACGAGCAGTACTTC
few TRBJ1-1 TRBV9 . CASSVEGFPDNTEAFF TGTGCCAGCAGCGTAGAGGGTTTCCCAGACAACACTGAAGCTTTCTTT
. TRBJ1-4 TRBV6-1 . CASSEIRGGGEKLFF TGTGCCAGCAGTGAAATCAGGGGAGGGGGTGAAAAACTGTTTTTT
. TRBJ1-1 TRBV7-9 . CASSLDITEAFF TGTGCCAGCAGCCTAGACATCACTGAAGCTTTCTTT
. TRBJ2-6 TRBV28 . CASGRLAGANVLTF TGTGCCAGCGGTCGTTTGGCTGGGGCCAACGTCCTGACTTTC
. TRBJ1-3 TRBV5-1 . CASSFSGDATGNTIYF TGCGCCAGCAGCTTTTCGGGGGACGCTACTGGAAACACCATATATTTT
. TRBJ2-5 TRBV29-1 . CSGKGGVVGPQETQYF TGCAGCGGAAAAGGAGGAGTAGTTGGCCCCCAAGAGACCCAGTACTTC
. TRBJ2-1 TRBV28 TRBD2 CASSYLAGFSGEQFF TGTGCCAGCAGTTACCTAGCGGGGTTCAGCGGTGAGCAGTTCTTC
. TRBJ2-5 TRBV9 . CASSVDWTGQETQYF TGTGCCAGCAGCGTAGACTGGACGGGACAAGAGACCCAGTACTTC